The 26 T cell receptor beta chains presented below share a single source sample, sequenced in a study of cytotoxic CD8 clonotypes in ibrutinib-treated CLL. Method: immunoSEQ multiplex PCR; TCRdb's copy keeps in-frame clones and lacks some. This sample has 250,000 or so clones, with 70% found just once. The sample was PBMCs, taken after 24 months of ibrutinib treatment. These receptors were collected from a human donor with chronic lymphocytic leukemia.

This clone was seen a few times. The chain has TRBV29-1 and TRBJ1-3; D may be TRBD1 (6 bases). Germline CDR1 is SQVTM and CDR2 is ANQGSEA. CDR3 size: 13 residues. V was cut by 7 bases and J by 2 bases, with 12 bases left in between. The CDR3 DNA is TGCAGCGGAAGAGGGGGGCCTGGAAACACCATATATTTT. It translates to CSGRGGPGNTIYF. Supplemented by reference TRBV29-1 and TRBJ1-3, the full variable domain reads SAVISQKPSRDICQRGTSLTIQCQVDSQVTMMFWYRQQPGQSLTLIATANQGSEATYESGFVIDKFPISRPNLTFSTLTVSNMSPEDSSIYLCSGRGGPGNTIYFGEGSWLTVV.

The genes are TRBV27 and TRBJ2-7, with D unresolved. Trimming took off 5 bases at V and 3 bases at J, with 5 bases between the two ends. This CDR3 is 11 amino acids long. CDR1 MNHEY and CDR2 SMNVEV come from the germline V gene (reference sequence). CDR3 coding DNA: TGTGCCAGCAGTCCGCACTACGAGCAGTACTTC. It is translated as CASSPHYEQYF.

This chain joins TRBV10-2 and TRBJ2-7; 8 bases align to TRBD2. The CDR3 runs to 14 residues. With 4 bases clipped from V and 5 bases from J, the junction kept 7 bases outside the gene matches. Germline V gives CDR1 WSHSY, CDR2 SAAADI. CDR3: CASSVSGTRHEQYF. The CDR3 nucleotides read TGCGCCAGCAGTGTAAGTGGGACTAGGCACGAGCAGTACTTC.

This chain uses TRBV4-3 with TRBJ2-7, with TRBD2 as a possible D gene (5 bases). V lost 4 bases, J lost 1 base, and 14 bases lay in between. CDR3 length: 15 residues. Per the germline V gene, CDR1 is LGHNA and CDR2 is YSLEER. This CDR3 is CASSLASGRSYEQYF. DNA for the CDR3: TGCGCCAGCAGCCTGGCCAGCGGACGTTCCTACGAGCAGTACTTC.

This sequence joins TRBV28 and TRBJ1-1, with D uncertain. CDR1 is MDHEN, CDR2 SYDVKM, per germline. The V and J ends lost 6 bases and 5 bases respectively, with 10 bases between them. The CDR3 loop spans 12 amino acids. CDR3 in amino acids: CASSPLGTEAFF. The CDR3 nucleotides read TGTGCCAGCAGCCCCTTGGGAACTGAAGCTTTCTTT.

The gene calls are TRBV7-2 and TRBJ2-5; no clear D gene. The CDR3 contains 12 residues. Trimming shortened V by 2 bases and J by 2 bases, and 3 bases separated the two germline ends. Germline CDR1 SGHTA, CDR2 FQGNSA. CDR3 nucleotides: TGTGCCAGCAGCTTACAGCAAGAGACCCAGTACTTC. Translation: CASSLQQETQYF.

This clone was found a few times. The chain has TRBV7-3 and TRBJ2-3, with 9 positions matching TRBD1. The CDR3 has 14 amino acids. The trim removed 5 bases at V and 6 bases at J, leaving 6 bases unmatched. Germline V gene data show CDR1 as SGHTA and CDR2 as FQGTGA. The CDR3 loop reads CASSQQGALDTQYF. Here the CDR3 DNA reads TGTGCCAGCAGCCAACAGGGGGCGTTGGATACGCAGTATTTT.

This chain uses TRBV6-6 with TRBJ1-4; D remains ambiguous. Germline loops: CDR1 MNHNY, CDR2 SVGAGI (reference sequence). This CDR3 comprises 15 residues. Trimming took off 2 bases at V and 11 bases at J, with 18 bases between the two ends. The CDR3 region has the DNA TGTGCCAGCAGTTACGAGGATGTCCGAAACTTCAAACTGTTTTTT. This encodes CASSYEDVRNFKLFF.

The genes are TRBV4-1 and TRBJ2-7; 10 nucleotides match TRBD2. This CDR3 has 15 residues. With 3 bases clipped from V and 4 bases from J, the junction kept 6 bases outside the gene matches. Germline CDR1 MGHRA, CDR2 YSYEKL. Here the CDR3 DNA reads TGCGCCAGCAGCCACCACGGGACTAGCGAGTACGAGCAGTACTTC. This sequence encodes CASSHHGTSEYEQYF.

The genes are TRBV6-5 and TRBJ2-1, with 12 bases identical to TRBD2. The V gene end was trimmed by 2 bases and the J gene end by 7 bases; junction bases not matched to a gene: 6. CDR1 MNHEY and CDR2 SVGAGI come from the germline V gene. This CDR3 region has 16 residues. The CDR3 DNA sequence: TGTGCCAGCAGTTACAGAGCCGGGACTAGCGGGAATGAGCAGTTCTTC. It yields the protein CASSYRAGTSGNEQFF.

This clone has a handful of counts. This rearrangement joins TRBV19 to TRBJ2-5; 9 positions match TRBD2. Unmatched junction bases numbered 4, after V lost 3 bases and J lost 2 bases. There are 15 residues in the CDR3. Germline V CDR1 and CDR2: LNHDA, SQIVND (reference sequence). The CDR3 reads CASSIGLAHQETQYF. CDR3 DNA sequence: TGTGCCAGTAGTATCGGACTAGCGCATCAAGAGACCCAGTACTTC.

As for this clone: At one end, the junction sequence differs from germline, possibly due to a read error. This chain connects TRBV7-9 to TRBJ1-3; no clear D gene. In germline, CDR1 is SEHNR, CDR2 FQNEAQ (reference sequence). The CDR3 has 11 amino acids. The CDR3 sequence is CASSQIAGPRF. The DNA for the CDR3 is TGTGCCAGCAGCCAGATAGCCGGACCCCGTTTT.

The rearrangement uses TRBV28 and TRBJ2-2; TRBD2 matches 7 bases. CDR1 MDHEN and CDR2 SYDVKM come from the germline V gene. The V segment lost 5 bases and the J segment 0 bases; nucleotides outside the gene matches: 12. There are 18 residues in the CDR3. Here the CDR3 DNA reads TGTGCCAGCAGTCCCTCACTAGCGCGACGGGCGAACACCGGGGAGCTGTTTTTT. It codes for CASSPSLARRANTGELFF.

J is TRBJ2-2 and V is TRBV9, with a tentative D call TRBD1 (6 bases). Trimming took 0 bases from V and 2 from J, leaving 14 bases between them. Germline V lookup: CDR1 SGDLS, CDR2 YYNGEE. The CDR3 loop spans 17 amino acids. CDR3 region: CASSVGNPGANTGELFF. For the CDR3, the DNA is TGTGCCAGCAGCGTAGGGAACCCAGGGGCTAACACCGGGGAGCTGTTTTTT.

The gene calls are TRBV28 and TRBJ2-1; D is undetermined. Trimming removed 1 base at V and 5 bases at J, with 15 bases between. The CDR3 loop spans 16 amino acids. CDR1 is MDHEN, CDR2 SYDVKM, per germline. CDR3 protein: CASSLFTVFNDNEQFF. CDR3 DNA: TGTGCCAGCAGTTTATTCACCGTATTTAACGACAATGAGCAGTTCTTC.

V is TRBV25-1 and J is TRBJ1-4, with D unresolved. This CDR3 has 10 residues. V was trimmed by 8 bases and J by 8 bases, leaving 6 bases between them. Looked up from germline, CDR1 is MGHDK and CDR2 is SYGVNS. CDR3 sequence (DNA): TGTGCCAGCCGACGAGAAAAACTGTTTTTT. It is translated as CASRREKLFF.

The chain is built from TRBV7-9 and TRBJ2-7; D may be TRBD1 or TRBD2 (7 bases each). Germline V gene sequence: CDR1 SEHNR, CDR2 FQNEAQ (reference sequence). Trimming pared 7 bases from V and 5 bases from J, leaving 18 bases between. This CDR3 is built from 14 residues. DNA of the CDR3: TGTGCCAGCACCCGGCAGGGGGAGGGCAACGAGCAGTACTTC. Translating it yields CASTRQGEGNEQYF. Based on the CDR3 plus reference TRBV7-9 and TRBJ2-7, the full variable domain is DTGVSQNPRHKITKRGQNVTFRCDPISEHNRLYWYRQTLGQGPEFLTYFQNEAQLEKSRLLSDRFSAERPKGSFSTLEIQRTEQGDSAMYLCASTRQGEGNEQYFGPGTRLTVT.

This clone has more than one count but fewer than ten. CDR3 sequence reads: CASSPDTGYEQYF. CDR3 sequence (DNA): TGTGCCAGCTCACCTGATACAGGGTACGAGCAGTACTTC. The chain carries TRBV18 and TRBJ2-7; perhaps TRBD1 as D (6 bases). V was cut by 3 bases and J by 4 bases, with 10 bases left in between. This CDR3 region has 13 residues. Germline V gene data show CDR1 as KGHSH and CDR2 as LQKENI. Complete variable domain (other parts from reference TRBV18 and TRBJ2-7): NAGVMQNPRHLVRRRGQEARLRCSPMKGHSHVYWYRQLPEEGLKFMVYLQKENIIDESGMPKERFSAEFPKEGPSILRIQQVVRGDSAAYFCASSPDTGYEQYFGPGTRLTVT.

The rearrangement uses TRBV18 and TRBJ2-1; the D gene is possibly TRBD2 (6 bases). The V end was cut by 2 bases, the J end by 8 bases, with 19 bases between. CDR1 is KGHSH, CDR2 LQKENI, per germline. CDR3 length equals 16 residues. DNA of the CDR3: TGTGCCAGCTCACCATTCGGGGGAGACTCCATGGATGAGCAGTTCTTC. Translation: CASSPFGGDSMDEQFF.

The rearrangement links TRBV4-2 to TRBJ2-1, with 8 bases lining up with TRBD2. V trimming: 4 bases; J trimming: 9 bases; junction bases outside the gene matches: 11. CDR3 length: 15 residues. The germline CDR1 and CDR2 sequences are LGHNA and YNFKEQ. This CDR3 reads CASSLGLAGKLEQFF. DNA for the CDR3: TGTGCCAGCAGCCTGGGGCTAGCGGGCAAACTTGAGCAGTTCTTC.

The table lists this clone with a few counts. This sequence joins TRBV4-2 and TRBJ1-2; D not resolved. Germline CDR1 is LGHNA and CDR2 is YNFKEQ. CDR3 length equals 12 residues. Trimming removed 3 bases at V and 2 bases at J, with 4 bases between. The CDR3 DNA reads as TGTGCCAGCAGCCACAGGAACTATGGCTACACCTTC. It specifies CASSHRNYGYTF.

This chain connects TRBV19 to TRBJ1-5; the D is unclear. Deletions cut 8 bases from V and 0 bases from J, with 11 bases between. The CDR3 is made up of 14 amino acids. CDR1 LNHDA and CDR2 SQIVND come from the germline V gene (reference sequence). The CDR3 nucleotides read TGTGCCAGTGAAAGTCATCTTAGCAATCAGCCCCAGCATTTT. The encoded protein is CASESHLSNQPQHF.

The chain uses TRBV9 and TRBJ2-5, with 15 bases that match TRBD2. The J segment lost 3 bases and the V segment lost 4 bases, leaving 7 bases of the junction unmatched. CDR3 size: 17 residues. Per the germline V gene, CDR1 is SGDLS and CDR2 is YYNGEE. CDR3 nucleotide sequence: TGTGCCAGCAGCAAGTGGACTAGCGGGAGGGCGGAAGAGACCCAGTACTTC. It yields the protein CASSKWTSGRAEETQYF.

V and J are TRBV4-3 and TRBJ2-5, with TRBD2 matching 13 bases. The length of the CDR3 is 17 residues. After removal of 1 base from V and 5 bases from J, the junction contained 7 bases not matched to a gene. The germline V gene has CDR1 LGHNA and CDR2 YSLEER. CDR3 sequence: CASSQGGLAGTLETQYF. The CDR3 DNA is TGCGCCAGCAGCCAAGGGGGACTAGCGGGAACCTTGGAGACCCAGTACTTC.

The chain has TRBV7-2 and TRBJ2-7, with 15 bases lining up with TRBD2. The ends lost 7 bases at V and 6 bases at J; junction bases unmatched: 10. Germline assignment: CDR1 SGHTA and CDR2 FQGNSA. The CDR3 is made up of 16 amino acids. This CDR3 reads CASTDRTSGGVLEQYF. The DNA of the CDR3 is TGTGCCAGCACCGACCGGACTAGCGGGGGGGTGCTCGAGCAGTACTTC.

This chain joins TRBV7-6 and TRBJ2-1; 8 bases are a match to TRBD2. Germline V CDR1 and CDR2: SGHVS, FNYEAQ. Unmatched junction bases numbered 11, after V lost 1 base and J lost 15 bases. The CDR3 is made up of 14 amino acids. This chain's CDR3 is CASSLGTGGQYPFF. Here the CDR3 DNA reads TGTGCCAGCAGCTTAGGGACGGGGGGGCAGTATCCGTTCTTC.